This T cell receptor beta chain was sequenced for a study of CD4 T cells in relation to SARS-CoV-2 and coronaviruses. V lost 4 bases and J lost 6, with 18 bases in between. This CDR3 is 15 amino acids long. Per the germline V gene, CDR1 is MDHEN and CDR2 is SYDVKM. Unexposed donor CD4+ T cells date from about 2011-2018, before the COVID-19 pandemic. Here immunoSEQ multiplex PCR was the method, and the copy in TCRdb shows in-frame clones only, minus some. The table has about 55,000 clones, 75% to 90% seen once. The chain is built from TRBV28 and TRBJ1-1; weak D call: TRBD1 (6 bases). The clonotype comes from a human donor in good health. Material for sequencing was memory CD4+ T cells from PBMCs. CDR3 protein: CASSSSGGPGAEAFF. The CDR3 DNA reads TGTGCCAGCAGTTCGTCGGGGGGCCCAGGAGCTGAAGCTTTCTTT. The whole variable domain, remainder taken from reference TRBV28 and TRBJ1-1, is DVKVTQSSRYLVKRTGEKVFLECVQDMDHENMFWYRQDPGLGLRLIYFSYDVKMKEKGDIPEGYSVSREKKERFSLILESASTNQTSMYLCASSSSGGPGAEAFFGQGTRLTVV.